The clone carrying this T cell receptor beta chain has ten or more counts. The sample is drawn from a study of tumor-infiltrating lymphocytes in oesophageal squamous cell carcinoma. TCRdb reprocessed the PCR reads with MiXCR, giving one entry per CDR3 protein. The sample holds about 15,000 distinct CDR3 sequences; roughly half are singletons and the top ten take 37%. Material for sequencing was esophageal tumor tissue. This sequence originates from a female donor with esophageal squamous cell carcinoma.

CDR3 region: CASSLGGATYNEQFF. In DNA, the CDR3 is TGCGCCAGCAGCTTAGGGGGCGCGACCTACAATGAGCAGTTCTTC. V usage is TRBV5-1 and J usage is TRBJ2-1; TRBD1 matches 7 bases. Germline CDR1 and CDR2: SGHRS and YFSETQ. V was clipped by 2 bases and J by 2 bases; unmatched bases: 4. The CDR3 sequence is 15 residues long.